The entry below gives a single T cell receptor beta chain sequence along with its context. This specimen belongs to a study of CD8 T cells in Susac syndrome. CDR1 is MNHEY and CDR2 is SMNVEV in the germline V gene (reference sequence). The CDR3 sequence is 15 residues long. Trimming removed 1 base from V and 5 bases from J, with 14 bases in between. Random-hexamer reverse transcription was applied to about 0.45 to 1 ug RNA. TCRdb fed the immunoSEQ multiplex PCR reads into MiXCR, producing one record per CDR3 protein. The sample records about 300,000 distinct CDR3 sequences, around 89% being singletons.

V usage is TRBV27 and J usage is TRBJ1-1; tentatively, D is TRBD1 (6 bases). The source material was CD8+ T cells from PBMCs. The TCR comes from a human donor with multiple sclerosis. The CDR3 region is CASSLFGGALTEAFF. DNA of the CDR3: TGTGCCAGCAGTTTATTCGGGGGGGCCTTAACTGAAGCTTTCTTT.